A selection of T cell receptor beta chains follows, all from one sample in a study of identical twins. MiXCR, applied by TCRdb to the 5' RACE reads, yields one record per CDR3 protein. The sample carries 1.5 million to 2 million distinct CDR3 sequences, about 31% recorded once. Sequenced sample: cord blood. All receptors come from a newborn girl in good health. Each CDR3 is given without its conserved first and last residue. D genes are given only for firm matches.

V	D	J	CDR3
TRBV28	NA	TRBJ2-7	ASYKPGTPYEQY
TRBV5-1	NA	TRBJ2-4	ASSLATSGHIQY
TRBV18	NA	TRBJ2-7	ASSPVGRYEQY
TRBV20-1	TRBD2	TRBJ2-7	SALGLAGVGEQY
TRBV5-1	TRBD2	TRBJ2-3	ASSLSGARGSTDTQY
TRBV3-1	TRBD1	TRBJ2-2	ASSQGQGTGELF
TRBV20-1	NA	TRBJ2-7	SARAPNFYEQY
TRBV3-1	TRBD2	TRBJ2-7	ASSPNLAGGLYEQY
TRBV5-1	NA	TRBJ2-1	ASALRADGYNEQF
TRBV20-1	TRBD2	TRBJ2-1	SARREAYNEQF
TRBV2	TRBD2	NA	ASRETFGLAVPYNEQY
TRBV7-9	NA	TRBJ2-1	ASSVGPTWNNEQF
TRBV6-1	NA	TRBJ2-7	ASRKKGPGDFYEQY
TRBV7-8	NA	TRBJ2-7	ASSFGSVYEQY
TRBV5-1	NA	TRBJ2-1	ASRATSRSYNEQF
TRBV12-3/TRBV12-4	NA	TRBJ1-2	ASSPRRQIINYGYT
TRBV20-1	NA	TRBJ2-7	SAKRISYEQY
TRBV2	NA	NA	ASSEETGETQY
TRBV20-1	NA	TRBJ1-2	SARDLSQDNYGYT
TRBV19	NA	TRBJ1-2	ASRQIPNYGYT
TRBV3-1	NA	TRBJ1-5	ASSPGVALYSNQPQH
TRBV28	NA	TRBJ2-7	ASSRLGGNEQY
TRBV7-9	TRBD1	TRBJ1-1	ASSPRQGEAF
TRBV16	NA	TRBJ1-1	ASSQSEGGGTEAF
TRBV29-1	NA	TRBJ2-3	SVLSPPSTDTQY
TRBV7-9	NA	TRBJ2-7	ASSDVLARELYNEQY
TRBV6-2/TRBV6-3	NA	TRBJ1-2	ASRPTRNYGYT
TRBV28	NA	TRBJ1-2	ASSSPQGHYGYT
TRBV19	NA	TRBJ1-2	ASTPPGYYGYT
TRBV18	NA	TRBJ2-1	ASSPPPGLTYNEQF
TRBV6-1	NA	TRBJ1-1	ASSVMANTEAF
TRBV25-1	NA	TRBJ1-2	ASSDPGPFPYGYT
TRBV27	NA	TRBJ1-6	ASSSHRDSPLH
TRBV7-2	NA	TRBJ1-1	ASSTFGTEAF
TRBV20-1	NA	TRBJ2-7	SATPGALGEQY
TRBV28	NA	TRBJ2-3	ASIARLLSTDTQY
TRBV4-2	TRBD1	TRBJ1-5	ASSQDRGYSNQPQH
TRBV9	NA	TRBJ2-1	ASSFYISGHRVPDEQF
TRBV7-2	NA	TRBJ1-2	ASNVGGTNYGYT
TRBV6-2/TRBV6-3	TRBD2	TRBJ2-1	ASTPSGGRDEQF
TRBV28	TRBD1	TRBJ1-1	ASSFRTGDRVNTEAF
TRBV4-2	TRBD2	TRBJ2-2	ASSRTSGIGTGELF
TRBV7-9	TRBD1	TRBJ1-4	ASSLRPGTVFEKLF